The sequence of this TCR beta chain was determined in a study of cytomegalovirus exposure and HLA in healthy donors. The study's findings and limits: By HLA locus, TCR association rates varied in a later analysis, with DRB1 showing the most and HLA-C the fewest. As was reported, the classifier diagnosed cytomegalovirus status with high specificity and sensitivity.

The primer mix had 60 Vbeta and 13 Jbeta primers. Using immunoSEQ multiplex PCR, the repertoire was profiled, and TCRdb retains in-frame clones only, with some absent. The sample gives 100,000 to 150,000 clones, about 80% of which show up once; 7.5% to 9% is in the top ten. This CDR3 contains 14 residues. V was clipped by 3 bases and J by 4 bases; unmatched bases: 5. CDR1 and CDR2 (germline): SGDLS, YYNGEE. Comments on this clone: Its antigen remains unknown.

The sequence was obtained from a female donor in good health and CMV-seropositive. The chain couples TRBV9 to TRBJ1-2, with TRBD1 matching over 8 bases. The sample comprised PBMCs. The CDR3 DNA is TGTGCCAGCAGCGGACAGACAGGGGCCTATGGCTACACCTTC. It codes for CASSGQTGAYGYTF. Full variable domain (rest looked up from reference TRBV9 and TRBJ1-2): DSGVTQTPKHLITATGQRVTLRCSPRSGDLSVYWYQQSLDQGLQFLIQYYNGEERAKGNILERFSAQQFPDLHSELNLSSLELGDSALYFCASSGQTGAYGYTFGSGTRLTVV.